This entry lists 3 T cell receptor beta chains sequenced from one sample in a study of tissue T cells after allogeneic stem cell transplantation. Profiling relied on immunoSEQ multiplex PCR, and the TCRdb table lists in-frame clones only, not all of them. This sample has thousands of clones, with approximately 31% found just once. Time point here: mouse harvest day 14 after allogeneic transplant. The graft held 10^6 splenic CD5+ T cells and 10^7 T-cell-depleted bone marrow cells. Sequencing used skin. The receptors were gathered from a female BALB/c mouse given C57BL/6 T cells with graft-versus-host disease after an allogeneic hematopoietic cell transplant.

Relative to its sample, this clone is medium-sized. Gene names denote mouse genes. The CDR3 end falls 1 residue outside the read, so it is completed with the germline J gene. J is TRBJ2-2 and V is TRBV26; no firm D call. CDR1 is KGHPV, CDR2 FQNQEV, per germline (reference sequence). The CDR3 covers 14 residues. The V end lost 6 bases, the J end lost 3 bases, and 11 bases lay between the germline ends. CDR3 DNA, as far as it was read: TGTGCCAGCAGCCGCGACACCTACACCGGGCAGCTCTAC. It encodes CASSRDTYTGQLY. The whole CDR3 reads CASSRDTYTGQLYF.

Of note for this clone: Mouse gene names and germline throughout. Coverage ceases 1 residue before the CDR3 finishes, and the germline J gene fills in the end. This chain connects TRBV17 to TRBJ2-7; maybe TRBD1 (6 bases). Per germline, CDR1 MNHDT and CDR2 YYDKIL. V was clipped by 3 bases and J by 0 bases, with 6 bases between them. The CDR3 runs to 13 residues. Incomplete CDR3 DNA: TGTGCTAGCAGTAGGGACAGCTCCTATGAACAGTAC. The encoded protein is CASSRDSSYEQY. The whole CDR3 protein reads CASSRDSSYEQYF.

As regards this clone: Gene names denote mouse genes. The CDR3 end is not reached by the read, which stops 1 residue before it; the germline J gene fills it in. The chain combines TRBV2 with TRBJ2-3; D call uncertain. The CDR3 is 13 residues long. V lost 0 bases to trimming and J lost 0 bases, with 1 base between them. The germline CDR1 and CDR2 sequences are LGHNA and YSYQKL. The DNA read from the CDR3 is TGTGCCAGCAGCCAAGAAAGTGCAGAAACGCTGTAT. Translation gives CASSQESAETLY. The complete CDR3 reads CASSQESAETLYF.